This TCR beta chain is drawn from a study of cytomegalovirus exposure and HLA in healthy donors (dated by TCRdb to about 2017). Looking at the study overall: According to a later analysis, the 120 or so validation repertoires were produced on the same platform as the approximately 600 repertoires of the first cohort. The aim of the study was to test whether cataloging public T cell receptors could identify signatures of past pathogen exposure. In addition to the first cohort of 666 subjects, a separate validation cohort of under 150 different subjects was used. High-throughput TCR immunosequencing, statistical association of individual TCRs with disease status, and machine learning were combined to predict cytomegalovirus infection status. Overall study results and their limits: Cytomegalovirus status was reported to be diagnosed by the classifier with high specificity and sensitivity in both the original and validation cohorts. Most TCR sequences were seen in very few donors, while some public TCRs were found in many individuals. It was suggested by the authors that the approach could potentially be generalized to other disease states and immunological phenotypes. The study gave a list of under 200 TCR beta chains associated with cytomegalovirus. All 120 or so repertoires were used to score co-occurrence in the validation cohort in a later analysis, because that analysis had no HLA typing for the cohort. In a later analysis, TCRs clustered in the first cohort were found to also tend to co-occur in the roughly 120 validation repertoires, with 94% of cluster scores above 0. Three of the identified cytomegalovirus-associated TCR beta chains were confirmed in vitro to be specific for cytomegalovirus antigens.

Donors formed part of the validation cohort, which comprised about 130 subjects and was distinct from the first cohort of 666 subjects. Library method: the immunoSEQ multiplex PCR assay. Concerning the study's data processing: A statistical classification framework was built to diagnose cytomegalovirus status from the catalog of TCR beta chain sequences. Sourced from immuneACCESS, this table was stored by TCRdb with only in-frame sequences that have V and J called. A share of the clones is absent; for the studies checked, an unresolved V gene accounts for under half, and the remainder has no known explanation. The V and J calls and clone size are taken from that table; D and trimming were inferred from the DNA. The sample contains 90,000 to 130,000 clones, approximately 89% of them found a single time. Of the sample, 1.5% to 2% falls within the top ten clones. Worth noting for this clone: Its antigen remains unidentified. The sample holds no much larger clone one base away, and base qualities are not on file.

The sequence came from a woman younger than 35 in good health and CMV-seronegative. Sequencing was performed on PBMCs.

The DNA sequence is given as TGTGCCAGCAGAGGACAGGGGCTAATTTATAATTCACCCCTCCACTTT. Its protein is CASRGQGLIYNSPLHF. The chain joins TRBV25-1 to TRBJ1-6, with 9 central nucleotides matching TRBD1. For CDR1 and CDR2, the germline V gene lists MGHDK and SYGVNS. The CDR3 contains 16 residues, cysteine and phenylalanine counted. The read is trimmed to its CDR3 DNA, 48 bases read in frame from base 1. Here V drops 6 bases and J drops 4 bases, and the junction holds 7 bases not matched to any gene.